These 2 T cell receptor beta chains were sequenced from one sample in a study of control samples from healthy donors and cancer patients. The table came from immunoSEQ multiplex PCR; TCRdb's copy has only in-frame clones and leaves some out. The table includes tens of thousands of clones, about 90% detected once. The sequencing sample was made of PBMCs. The receptors were sampled from a man in his forties or fifties with head and neck cancer.

The V and J genes are TRBV7-9 and TRBJ1-5; 8 positions match TRBD1. Germline CDR1 SEHNR, CDR2 FQNEAQ (reference sequence). The CDR3 runs to 15 residues. The trim removed 5 bases at V and 1 base at J, leaving 4 bases unmatched. The CDR3 coding sequence is TGTGCCAGCAGCGAGACAGGGGACAGCAATCAGCCCCAGCATTTT. It is translated as CASSETGDSNQPQHF. The complete variable domain, with remaining parts taken from reference TRBV7-9 and TRBJ1-5, reads DTGVSQNPRHKITKRGQNVTFRCDPISEHNRLYWYRQTLGQGPEFLTYFQNEAQLEKSRLLSDRFSAERPKGSFSTLEIQRTEQGDSAMYLCASSETGDSNQPQHFGDGTRLSIL.

The V and J genes are TRBV5-4 and TRBJ2-1; D is unclear. With 3 bases removed from V and 7 bases from J, the gap between germline ends came to 11 bases. The CDR3 is made up of 13 amino acids. CDR1 is SGHNT, CDR2 YYREEE, per germline (reference sequence). This CDR3 is CASSSPNENEQFF. The DNA of the CDR3 is TGTGCCAGCAGCTCCCCAAACGAAAATGAGCAGTTCTTC.